The 26 T cell receptor beta chains given below trace back to one sample, sequenced in a study of blood T cell repertoires in COVID-19. Some clones are missing from TCRdb's copy, which holds only in-frame ones; the method was immunoSEQ multiplex PCR. This sample has 410,000 or so clones, with roughly 88% found just once. Source material: peripheral blood. These receptors all come from a woman in her twenties or thirties with active or convalescent COVID-19.

This chain joins TRBV14 and TRBJ1-2, with 7 bases matching TRBD1. Germline CDR1 is SGHDN and CDR2 is FVKESK. The V and J ends lost 0 bases and 0 bases, in that order; junction bases with no gene match: 7. The CDR3 contains 17 residues. The CDR3: CASSQDRPGQSNYGYTF. The CDR3 coding sequence is TGTGCCAGCAGCCAAGATCGACCGGGACAGTCTAACTATGGCTACACCTTC.

This clone was seen just once. CDR3 in DNA: TGTGCCAGCAGCTTAGCCCCACAGGGAAGAGGCTACACCTTC. Protein product: CASSLAPQGRGYTF. The V gene is TRBV7-9, the J gene TRBJ1-2; tentative D call: TRBD1 (6 bases). V was shortened by 0 bases and J by 8 bases, with 13 bases between the two germline ends. This CDR3 contains 14 residues. Germline V lookup: CDR1 SEHNR, CDR2 FQNEAQ (reference sequence).

The CDR3 DNA sequence: TGCGCCAGCAGCTCGGCCCAGGACAGAGAGGTTGCTTTCTTT. Its protein product is CASSSAQDREVAFF. The chain is built from TRBV5-1 and TRBJ1-1; tentatively, D is TRBD1 (6 bases). The ends were cut back, 3 bases at V and 11 bases at J, with 20 bases in the middle. Germline CDR1 is SGHRS and CDR2 is YFSETQ. The CDR3 is 14 residues long.

The chain carries TRBV7-8 and TRBJ1-1; D ambiguous. The V end was cut by 1 base, the J end by 0 bases, with 18 bases between. CDR3 length: 18 residues. CDR1 and CDR2 (germline): SGHVS, FQNEAQ. CDR3 protein: CASSLGPPGSGMNTEAFF. The CDR3 DNA reads TGTGCCAGCAGCTTAGGCCCTCCGGGGTCGGGGATGAACACTGAAGCTTTCTTT.

The V gene is TRBV15, the J gene TRBJ2-2, with TRBD1 as a possible D gene (5 bases). Deletions cut 5 bases from V and 6 bases from J, with 16 bases between. The CDR3 sequence is 15 residues long. Germline CDR1 and CDR2: LNHNV and YYDKDF (reference sequence). The CDR3 sequence is CATSATITGAGELFF. Here the CDR3 DNA reads TGTGCCACCAGCGCGACGATAACAGGTGCCGGGGAGCTGTTTTTT.

V is TRBV5-1 and J is TRBJ1-1, with D possibly matching TRBD1 (5 bases). Germline values: CDR1 SGHRS, CDR2 YFSETQ. V dropped 2 bases and J dropped 5 bases, with 13 bases sitting between them. The CDR3 contains 14 residues. In nucleotides, the CDR3 is TGCGCCAGCAGCTTAGGGGACGGGGGGACTGAAGCTTTCTTT. Translated: CASSLGDGGTEAFF.

The V call is TRBV23-1, the J call TRBJ1-2; D may be TRBD1 (6 bases). TRBV23-1 is sorted into the ORF group, with uncertain function. V was trimmed by 4 bases and J by 5 bases, leaving 11 bases between them. The CDR3 extends over 13 amino acids. The CDR3 region is CASSPLGAYGYTF. The CDR3 nucleotides are TGCGCCAGCAGTCCGTTGGGGGCTTATGGCTACACCTTC.

The chain combines TRBV28 with TRBJ2-5, with TRBD2 as a possible D gene (5 bases). The V and J ends lost 2 bases and 5 bases respectively, with 6 bases between them. Germline V gene data show CDR1 as MDHEN and CDR2 as SYDVKM. There are 12 residues in the CDR3. The CDR3 DNA is TGTGCCAGCAGTTTAATAGCGGAGACCCAGTACTTC. Translated, it gives CASSLIAETQYF.

The chain uses TRBV27 and TRBJ1-2; D is uncertain. With 0 bases removed from V and 6 bases from J, the gap between germline ends came to 8 bases. Germline lookup yields CDR1 MNHEY and CDR2 SMNVEV (reference sequence). The CDR3 spans 13 residues. CDR3 sequence (DNA): TGTGCCAGCAGTTTATCTTCCGGGAATGGCTACACCTTC. Translating gives CASSLSSGNGYTF.

V usage is TRBV7-6 and J usage is TRBJ1-6; D not resolved. This CDR3 comprises 14 residues. Trimming took off 3 bases at V and 9 bases at J, with 12 bases between the two ends. CDR1 is SGHVS and CDR2 is FNYEAQ in the germline V gene. The CDR3: CASSLDVTGSPLHF. The CDR3 DNA sequence: TGTGCCAGCAGCTTGGATGTAACGGGTTCACCCCTCCACTTT.

The chain links TRBV27 to TRBJ1-1; TRBD1 matches at 7 bases. CDR3 length: 14 amino acids. After removal of 4 bases from V and 10 bases from J, the junction contained 12 bases not matched to a gene. The germline CDR1 and CDR2 sequences are MNHEY and SMNVEV (reference sequence). The CDR3 DNA reads as TGTGCCAGCAGTTCACCGACAGGGTTTTCAACAGCTTTCTTT. This gives the protein CASSSPTGFSTAFF.

The chain uses TRBV5-1 and TRBJ1-1; D is perhaps TRBD1 (5 bases). The CDR3 totals 15 residues. Germline CDR1 SGHRS, CDR2 YFSETQ. V was trimmed by 5 bases and J by 1 base, leaving 15 bases between them. CDR3 nucleotides: TGCGCCAGCAGACCCCTTGGGGGAGGGAACACTGAAGCTTTCTTT. This gives the protein CASRPLGGGNTEAFF.

This chain uses TRBV5-1 with TRBJ1-5, with TRBD1 identical over 7 bases. The CDR3 covers 15 residues. Germline V gene sequence: CDR1 SGHRS, CDR2 YFSETQ. V shed 4 bases, J shed 1 base, and the junction held 5 bases outside the gene matches. In DNA form, the CDR3 reads TGCGCCAGCAGCCTCACAGGGGAGAGCAATCAGCCCCAGCATTTT. This gives the protein CASSLTGESNQPQHF.

Here the CDR3 reads CAISEDGTGADTQYF. CDR3 nucleotides: TGTGCCATCAGTGAGGATGGGACAGGGGCAGATACGCAGTATTTT. This chain links TRBV10-3 with TRBJ2-3, with 10 positions matching TRBD1. CDR1 ENHRY and CDR2 SYGVKD come from the germline V gene. The CDR3 contains 15 residues. Losses at the gene ends were 2 bases for V and 4 bases for J; bases not matched to a gene: 3.

This chain uses TRBV4-1 with TRBJ1-2, with TRBD1 identical over 7 bases. Germline CDR1 MGHRA, CDR2 YSYEKL. The V segment lost 1 base and the J segment 1 base; nucleotides outside the gene matches: 3. The CDR3 covers 15 residues. The CDR3 bases are TGCGCCAGCAGCCAAGGACAGGGCTTTAACTATGGCTACACCTTC. Protein sequence: CASSQGQGFNYGYTF.

The rearrangement uses TRBV5-8 and TRBJ2-3; 7 positions match TRBD1. V was pared by 2 bases and J by 12 bases, with 9 bases of the junction left unmatched. The CDR3 runs 13 residues. CDR1 is SGHTS and CDR2 is YDEGEE in the germline V gene. CDR3 sequence reads: CASSLKRQGIQYF. The DNA of the CDR3 is TGTGCCAGCAGCTTAAAAAGACAGGGAATACAGTATTTT.

CDR3 DNA sequence: TGTGCCAGCTCACCTATAGGGGGCGAGACTGAAGCTTTCTTT. Protein product: CASSPIGGETEAFF. The V call is TRBV18, the J call TRBJ1-1; 7 nucleotides align to TRBD1. With 3 bases clipped from V and 5 bases from J, the junction kept 6 bases outside the gene matches. Germline V gene lookup returns CDR1 KGHSH and CDR2 LQKENI. This CDR3 has 14 amino acids.

This rearrangement joins TRBV21-1 to TRBJ2-7; TRBD1 was called by the table and not checked on the DNA. TRBV21-1 is described as a pseudogene. The CDR3 sequence is 19 residues long. For the CDR3, the DNA is TGTGCCAGCAGCCCTTGGGGGGACAGACCTAGCTTGAATTCCTACGAGCAGTACTTC. It translates to CASSPWGDRPSLNSYEQYF.

The V call is TRBV6-5, the J call TRBJ2-1; D may be TRBD1 (6 bases). V was cut by 2 bases and J by 8 bases, with 16 bases left in between. The germline gives CDR1 MNHEY, CDR2 SVGAGI. The length of the CDR3 is 15 residues. The CDR3 DNA is TGTGCCAGCAGTTACCTGACAGGTGGTGGGGATGAGCAGTTCTTC. Translation gives CASSYLTGGGDEQFF.

This clone was counted once. The CDR3 reads CASSLTQNTEAFF. The CDR3 DNA reads as TGTGCCAGCAGCTTAACACAGAACACTGAAGCTTTCTTT. The rearrangement joins TRBV7-9 to TRBJ1-1; D uncertain. Germline CDR1 reads SEHNR; CDR2 reads FQNEAQ (reference sequence). This CDR3 spans 13 amino acids. Trimming stripped 2 bases from V and 1 base from J, with 5 bases between.

The chain joins TRBV7-2 to TRBJ1-6; a possible D gene is TRBD1 (6 bases). Germline CDR1 SGHTA, CDR2 FQGNSA. The CDR3 totals 18 residues. The V gene lost 2 bases and the J gene lost 4 bases, with 18 bases spanning the gap. The CDR3 nucleotides read TGTGCCAGCAGCTTATCCGGGGGGCCTGTTGATTATAATTCACCCCTCCACTTT. Translated, it gives CASSLSGGPVDYNSPLHF.

The rearrangement links TRBV4-2 to TRBJ2-1, with 12 bases identical to TRBD2. CDR3 length equals 18 residues. CDR1 is LGHNA, CDR2 YNFKEQ, per germline. V shed 4 bases, J shed 8 bases, and the junction held 15 bases outside the gene matches. The CDR3 DNA sequence: TGTGCCAGCAGCCCAGGACTAGCGGGGACTACCCCCCTCGATGAGCAGTTCTTC. As protein: CASSPGLAGTTPLDEQFF.

This clone appeared a few times. The chain combines TRBV25-1 with TRBJ1-2; 7 nucleotides line up with TRBD1. The CDR3 is 13 amino acids. With 1 base clipped from V and 4 bases from J, the junction kept 0 bases outside the gene matches. Germline CDR1 reads MGHDK; CDR2 reads SYGVNS. CDR3: CASSESGGYGYTF. The DNA for the CDR3 is TGTGCCAGCAGTGAATCAGGGGGCTATGGCTACACCTTC.

The gene calls are TRBV18 and TRBJ1-1; no clear D gene. Trimming shortened V by 3 bases and J by 4 bases, and 15 bases separated the two germline ends. This CDR3 has 15 residues. Germline CDR1 reads KGHSH; CDR2 reads LQKENI. This chain's CDR3 is CASSPSGPAATEAFF. As DNA, the CDR3 is TGTGCCAGCTCACCTAGCGGACCCGCTGCCACTGAAGCTTTCTTT.

The gene calls are TRBV3-1 (or the pseudogene TRBV3-2) and TRBJ1-3; 7 bases agree with TRBD1. Germline values: CDR1 LGHDT, CDR2 YNNKEL (reference sequence). The CDR3 sequence is 13 residues long. The ends lost 6 bases at V and 11 bases at J; junction bases unmatched: 10. As DNA, the CDR3 is TGTGCCAGCAGGCTGGGACAGCTTGAGTCCATATATTTT. Residues: CASRLGQLESIYF.

Only a few counts were recorded for this clone. The gene calls are TRBV6-5 and TRBJ1-6; possibly TRBD1 for D (6 bases). Germline assignment: CDR1 MNHEY and CDR2 SVGAGI. Trimming took off 6 bases at V and 12 bases at J, with 18 bases between the two ends. The CDR3 length is 14 residues. This chain's CDR3 is CASRGPGHHKPLHF. The CDR3, as DNA: TGTGCCAGCAGAGGACCGGGACATCATAAACCCCTCCACTTT.